These 24 T cell receptor beta chains came from one sample sequenced in a study of cytomegalovirus exposure and HLA in healthy donors. The table came from immunoSEQ multiplex PCR; TCRdb's copy has only in-frame clones and leaves some out. The sample lists roughly 300,000 clones, approximately 90% seen once, with 0.65% to 0.85% in the top ten. The sample was PBMCs. The source is a woman under 30 in good health and CMV-seronegative.

The chain has TRBV27 and TRBJ1-2, with D possibly being TRBD1 (5 bases). There are 13 residues in the CDR3. Germline V gene data show CDR1 as MNHEY and CDR2 as SMNVEV (reference sequence). V lost 3 bases and J lost 5, with 10 bases in between. CDR3 protein: CASSFDGGYGYTF. The CDR3 nucleotides read TGTGCCAGCAGTTTCGACGGGGGGTATGGCTACACCTTC.

With regard to this clone: Different DNA sequences within this sample yield the same CDR3. The V gene is TRBV29-1, the J gene TRBJ1-1; D not resolved. Germline loops: CDR1 SQVTM, CDR2 ANQGSEA. V was cut by 3 bases and J by 2 bases, with 10 bases left in between. The CDR3 runs 13 residues. Here the CDR3 reads CSVEGRLNTEAFF. In DNA form, the CDR3 reads TGCAGCGTTGAGGGCAGACTAAACACTGAAGCTTTCTTT.

The chain has TRBV5-1 and TRBJ2-1, with a tentative D call TRBD2 (5 bases). Germline V CDR1 and CDR2: SGHRS, YFSETQ. The CDR3 contains 14 residues. V shed 2 bases and J shed 2 bases, with 8 bases lying between them. The CDR3 loop reads CASSFPGTYNEQFF. The CDR3 DNA sequence: TGCGCCAGCAGCTTCCCGGGAACCTACAATGAGCAGTTCTTC.

The chain carries TRBV29-1 and TRBJ2-5; perhaps TRBD2 as D (5 bases). V lost 3 bases, J lost 5 bases, and 10 bases lay in between. CDR1 and CDR2 (germline): SQVTM, ANQGSEA. The CDR3 runs 12 residues. The CDR3 nucleotides read TGCAGCGTTGACCGGGGTGCGGAGACCCAGTACTTC. It codes for CSVDRGAETQYF. Filled out from reference TRBV29-1 and TRBJ2-5, the complete variable domain reads SAVISQKPSRDICQRGTSLTIQCQVDSQVTMMFWYRQQPGQSLTLIATANQGSEATYESGFVIDKFPISRPNLTFSTLTVSNMSPEDSSIYLCSVDRGAETQYFGPGTRLLVL.

The chain combines TRBV4-1 with TRBJ2-3; 16 positions match TRBD2. The V gene's germline CDR1 is MGHRA and CDR2 YSYEKL. J gave up 6 bases and V 4 bases, and 4 bases lay outside the gene matches. The CDR3 sequence is 16 residues long. The CDR3 bases are TGCGCCAGCAGCCTCGGGACTAGCGGGAGGGCGGATACGCAGTATTTT. Its protein product is CASSLGTSGRADTQYF.

V is TRBV5-4 and J is TRBJ2-2, with D possibly being TRBD1 (6 bases). V was shortened by 8 bases and J by 4 bases, with 12 bases between the two germline ends. The CDR3 is 13 amino acids. From germline, CDR1 is SGHNT and CDR2 YYREEE (reference sequence). CDR3 protein: CASHRETTGELFF. Here the CDR3 DNA reads TGTGCCAGTCACAGGGAGACCACCGGGGAGCTGTTTTTT.

V and J are TRBV2 and TRBJ2-3; 7 bases agree with TRBD2. Germline values: CDR1 SNHLY, CDR2 FYNNEI. The CDR3 has 15 residues. With 0 bases clipped from V and 4 bases from J, the junction kept 4 bases outside the gene matches. The CDR3: CASSEAGGPSDTQYF. As DNA, the CDR3 is TGTGCCAGCAGTGAAGCGGGAGGGCCCTCAGATACGCAGTATTTT.

The genes are TRBV27 and TRBJ2-7, with TRBD2 as a possible D gene (6 bases). The CDR3 length is 14 residues. Germline lookup yields CDR1 MNHEY and CDR2 SMNVEV (reference sequence). V lost 10 bases and J lost 8, with 24 bases in between. The CDR3: CATLGRDFPTQQYF. For the CDR3, the DNA is TGTGCCACCCTCGGCAGGGACTTTCCTACGCAGCAGTACTTC.

The chain carries TRBV2 and TRBJ2-7, with 13 bases lining up with TRBD2. This CDR3 has 15 residues. V dropped 8 bases and J dropped 3; count of bases not matched to a gene: 7. The germline gives CDR1 SNHLY, CDR2 FYNNEI. CDR3 bases: TGTGCCAGCGGACTAGCGGGAGAGATAAGCTACGAGCAGTACTTC. This translates into CASGLAGEISYEQYF.

The genes are TRBV18 and TRBJ1-2, with 8 bases identical to TRBD1. The junction had 5 bases not matched to a gene; V was cut back by 3 bases and J by 5 bases. In germline, CDR1 is KGHSH, CDR2 LQKENI. This CDR3 has 14 residues. CDR3 in DNA: TGTGCCAGCTCACCGGTCGGACAGGGTTATGGCTACACCTTC. This encodes CASSPVGQGYGYTF.

This clone was observed a single time. In the same sample, other DNA sequences code for this CDR3. The V call is TRBV18, the J call TRBJ2-6; 7 positions match TRBD2. The CDR3 is 15 residues long. Germline values: CDR1 KGHSH, CDR2 LQKENI. V dropped 3 bases and J dropped 2; count of bases not matched to a gene: 1. The CDR3 DNA reads TGTGCCAGCTCACCGGGGGGGGCTGGGGCCAACGTCCTGACTTTC. Translating gives CASSPGGAGANVLTF.

About this clone itself: An end of the junction differs from the germline gene, which may be a read error. This chain links TRBV29-1 with TRBJ2-5; TRBD1 matches 7 bases. This CDR3 has 14 amino acids. Germline CDR1 SQVTM, CDR2 ANQGSEA. Here the CDR3 reads CSVKDRAVWETQYF. The DNA for the CDR3 is TGCAGCGTTAAAGACAGGGCAGTGTGGGAGACCCAGTACTTC.

V is TRBV27 and J is TRBJ1-3, with D hard to call. V shed 8 bases and J shed 7 bases, with 6 bases lying between them. The germline gives CDR1 MNHEY, CDR2 SMNVEV (reference sequence). CDR3 length equals 10 residues. The CDR3 protein is CASRRNTIYF. The DNA for the CDR3 is TGTGCCAGCCGTCGGAACACCATATATTTT.

This rearrangement joins TRBV4-2 to TRBJ2-3; 9 nucleotides match TRBD2. After removal of 0 bases from V and 4 bases from J, the junction contained 5 bases not matched to a gene. This CDR3 is built from 16 residues. The V gene's germline CDR1 is LGHNA and CDR2 YNFKEQ. In nucleotides, the CDR3 is TGTGCCAGCAGCCAAGATATGGTAGCGGGAGCAGATACGCAGTATTTT. This translates into CASSQDMVAGADTQYF.

V gene TRBV9 combines with J gene TRBJ2-7; the D gene is possibly TRBD1 (5 bases). The CDR3 contains 11 residues. Germline V gene sequence: CDR1 SGDLS, CDR2 YYNGEE. Trimming took off 3 bases at V and 6 bases at J, with 7 bases between the two ends. Here the CDR3 reads CASSADSEQYF. The DNA of the CDR3 is TGTGCCAGCAGCGCAGACAGCGAGCAGTACTTC.

This clone was seen only a few times. V and J are TRBV2 and TRBJ2-7; tentatively, D is TRBD2 (5 bases). Between the trimmed V and J ends, which lost 6 bases and 7 bases, there was a span of 16 bases. This CDR3 contains 13 residues. Per the germline V gene, CDR1 is SNHLY and CDR2 is FYNNEI. The CDR3 sequence is CASSPTGFGEQYF. DNA of the CDR3: TGTGCCAGCAGCCCCACGGGGTTTGGGGAGCAGTACTTC.

This clone was observed once. The chain couples TRBV6-5 to TRBJ2-1; 10 nucleotides agree with TRBD1. This CDR3 is built from 15 residues. The V gene end was trimmed by 6 bases and the J gene end by 2 bases; junction bases not matched to a gene: 4. Germline CDR1 reads MNHEY; CDR2 reads SVGAGI. The DNA of the CDR3 is TGTGCCAGCAGGAGACAGGGGGCGCCCTACAATGAGCAGTTCTTC. Translation: CASRRQGAPYNEQFF.

A word on this clone: Other DNA variants within this sample encode the same CDR3. The V and J genes are TRBV30 and TRBJ1-1; 7 bases agree with TRBD1. With 3 bases clipped from V and 1 base from J, the junction kept 2 bases outside the gene matches. The CDR3 is made up of 13 amino acids. In germline, CDR1 is GTSNPN, CDR2 SVGIG (reference sequence). The CDR3 spells CAWRGQPNTEAFF. The CDR3 nucleotides are TGTGCCTGGAGGGGACAGCCGAACACTGAAGCTTTCTTT.

This clone has only one observation. V gene TRBV12-5 combines with J gene TRBJ2-5, with TRBD2 matching 8 bases. The junction had 11 bases not matched to a gene; V was cut back by 1 base and J by 4 bases. CDR1 is LGHNT, CDR2 FRNRAP, per germline. This CDR3 has 17 residues. The DNA of the CDR3 is TGTGCTAGTGGTTTGGAATCCGCGGTAGCGGGACGAGAGACCCAGTACTTC. Its translation: CASGLESAVAGRETQYF.

The chain uses TRBV10-1 and TRBJ1-5, with D tentatively TRBD1 (5 bases). This CDR3 is built from 17 residues. CDR1 WNHNN and CDR2 SYGVQD come from the germline V gene (reference sequence). Trimming removed 0 bases from V and 1 base from J, with 13 bases in between. The CDR3 sequence is CASSESSSGRSNQPQHF. CDR3 in DNA: TGCGCCAGCAGTGAGTCGAGCTCAGGGCGGAGCAATCAGCCCCAGCATTTT.

V usage is TRBV27 and J usage is TRBJ2-3; 7 nucleotides line up with TRBD1. Germline loops: CDR1 MNHEY, CDR2 SMNVEV (reference sequence). V was clipped by 5 bases and J by 2 bases; unmatched bases: 7. This CDR3 has 15 residues. This chain's CDR3 is CASSRPGQTTDTQYF. Here the CDR3 DNA reads TGTGCCAGCAGTCGCCCGGGACAGACCACAGATACGCAGTATTTT.

This clone was seen a handful of times. This chain links TRBV30 with TRBJ1-2; 7 bases map to TRBD1. CDR1 is GTSNPN and CDR2 is SVGIG in the germline V gene (reference sequence). Unmatched junction bases numbered 7, after V lost 3 bases and J lost 3 bases. CDR3 length: 14 amino acids. CDR3 residues: CAWSSGRGDYGYTF. The CDR3 DNA is TGTGCCTGGAGCTCGGGCAGGGGGGACTATGGCTACACCTTC.

The J gene is TRBJ1-2, the V gene TRBV5-1; 8 nucleotides match TRBD1. The CDR3 covers 14 residues. The ends lost 0 bases at V and 7 bases at J; junction bases unmatched: 5. Germline values: CDR1 SGHRS, CDR2 YFSETQ. The CDR3 DNA sequence: TGCGCCAGCAGCTTGGACGACAGGGGTACTGGCTACACCTTC. It translates to CASSLDDRGTGYTF.

The V and J genes are TRBV7-9 and TRBJ2-6; D call uncertain. The CDR3 has 15 amino acids. Germline V gene data show CDR1 as SEHNR and CDR2 as FQNEAQ (reference sequence). V gave up 6 bases and J gave up 1 base, with 10 bases separating them. The CDR3 region is CASSPFISGANVLTF. In DNA, the CDR3 is TGTGCCAGCAGTCCCTTTATATCTGGGGCCAACGTCCTGACTTTC.